Below, one T cell receptor beta chain is given with its context. Sequencing was performed with immunoSEQ multiplex PCR; in TCRdb, only in-frame clones are kept and a portion is missing. The sample has 250,000 to 300,000 clones, roughly 80% seen once. This record comes from a study of blood T cell repertoires in COVID-19. The CDR3 loop spans 14 amino acids. Germline V gene data show CDR1 as SNHLY and CDR2 as FYNNEI. V was trimmed by 11 bases and J by 3 bases, leaving 16 bases between them. The receptor comes from a man in his 60s with acute or convalescent COVID-19. The sequenced sample consisted of peripheral blood. The V gene is TRBV2, the J gene TRBJ2-2; D unresolved. This CDR3 is CAPMSTNDTGELFF. The DNA of the CDR3 is TGTGCCCCCATGTCGACAAACGACACCGGGGAGCTGTTTTTT.